This TCR beta chain was recovered during a study of T cell responses to AZD1222 COVID-19 vaccine. Study conclusions and caveats: Spike-wide vaccine-associated CD4 TCRs dominated at 160-218 and 743-854. Baseline serology detected seropositivity in only five to seven AZD1222 recipients.

Sequencing used immunoSEQ multiplex PCR; TCRdb keeps in-frame clones, though not all of them. The sample yields under 200,000 clones, around nine tenths seen once. The CDR3 covers 17 residues. The ends lost 5 bases at V and 7 bases at J; junction bases unmatched: 15. The V gene's germline CDR1 is SGHVS and CDR2 FQNEAQ. Remarks on this clone: Its matching antigen is unknown.

The source material was peripheral blood, sampled 28 days after the second AZD1222 dose. This chain links TRBV7-8 with TRBJ2-7, with 12 bases aligning to TRBD2. This clonotype originated in an adult who received the AZD1222 COVID-19 vaccine. CDR3 sequence reads: CASSRAPSGRGTEEQYF. DNA of the CDR3: TGTGCCAGCAGCCGAGCCCCTAGCGGGAGGGGAACAGAAGAGCAGTACTTC.